Listed below are T cell receptor beta chains from one sample, sequenced in a study of control samples from healthy donors and cancer patients. TCRdb's copy holds only in-frame clones and misses some; the assay was immunoSEQ multiplex PCR. The sample holds 120,000 or so clones, roughly 87% seen once. Material for sequencing was blood. Receptors originate from a man aged 35 to 55 in good health. The CDR3 runs from the conserved cysteine through the conserved F or W. The order of the fields is J gene, V gene, D gene, CDR3 length, clone size, CDR3 DNA, CDR3 protein. A D gene is named only where the DNA matches it firmly. Rows may omit the clone size; those that give it use once, few, many or a size class.

>TRBJ1-1|TRBV25-1|.|12|.
TGTGCCAGCAGTGAGGCCTGGAGGGAAGCTTTCTTT
CASSEAWREAFF
>TRBJ1-1|TRBV10-3|TRBD1|15|.
TGTGCCATCAGTCAGACAGGGGATTTGAACACTGAAGCTTTCTTT
CAISQTGDLNTEAFF
>TRBJ2-5|TRBV4-1|.|14|.
TGCGCCAGCAGCCGTGGACTCGAGGGGGAGACCCAGTACTTC
CASSRGLEGETQYF
>TRBJ1-2|TRBV4-3|.|16|.
TGCGCCAGCAGCTTTCAAGGCGGGGAGAGTGACTATGGCTACACCTTC
CASSFQGGESDYGYTF
>TRBJ1-4|TRBV7-9|.|14|few
TGTGCCAGCAGAGCACGGGGGCCCAATGAAAAACTGTTTTTT
CASRARGPNEKLFF
>TRBJ2-5|TRBV29-1|TRBD1|14|.
TGCAGCGTCCATAGCAGGACAGGGAGGGAGACCCAGTACTTC
CSVHSRTGRETQYF
>TRBJ1-3|TRBV6-5|.|13|.
TGTGCCACCCGTAGGGTGGGAGGAAACACCATATATTTT
CATRRVGGNTIYF
>TRBJ2-6|TRBV5-6|TRBD1|15|once
TGTGCCAGCAGCTTGCGTGGCAGGGGGCGTAACGTCCTGACTTTC
CASSLRGRGRNVLTF
>TRBJ1-1|TRBV6-5|.|11|.
TGTGCCAGCAGTTATCGGTCGGAAGCTTTCTTT
CASSYRSEAFF
>TRBJ2-5|TRBV6-2/TRBV6-3|TRBD1|17|.
TGTGCCAGCAGTAAAAGACTCCGGGACAGGGGGCCAGAGACCCAGTACTTC
CASSKRLRDRGPETQYF
>TRBJ1-6|TRBV6-4|.|14|.
TGTGCCAGCAGCCCGGGACACGGTAATTCACCCCTCCACTTT
CASSPGHGNSPLHF
>TRBJ1-2|TRBV6-2/TRBV6-3|.|14|.
TGTGCCAGCAGTTACGGGCAACTTAACTATGGCTACACCTTC
CASSYGQLNYGYTF
>TRBJ2-7|TRBV24-1|TRBD1|15|.
TGTGCCACCAGTGATCACCGACAGGGGGCTTACGAGCAGTACTTC
CATSDHRQGAYEQYF
>TRBJ1-5|TRBV6-5|TRBD1|14|.
TGTGCCAGCAGCTCCACAGGGGGCGGGAAGCCCCAGCATTTT
CASSSTGGGKPQHF
>TRBJ2-7|TRBV12-3/TRBV12-4|.|12|.
TGTGCCAGCAGTTTACAATGGGGGGAGCAGTACTTC
CASSLQWGEQYF
>TRBJ2-1|TRBV2|.|12|.
TGTGCCAGCAGTGAACGCGTTAATGAGCAGTTCTTC
CASSERVNEQFF
>TRBJ2-7|TRBV27|TRBD1|15|few
TGTGCCAGCAGTCAGAGCAGGGGGCGTTTCTACGAGCAGTACTTC
CASSQSRGRFYEQYF
>TRBJ1-1|TRBV25-1|TRBD1|17|.
TGTGCCAGCAGTGTGCGACAGGGATTGAGGGAGAACACTGAAGCTTTCTTT
CASSVRQGLRENTEAFF
>TRBJ2-5|TRBV7-9|.|10|.
TGTGCCAGCGGGAAAGAGACCCAGTACTTC
CASGKETQYF
>TRBJ2-4|TRBV10-3|TRBD1|15|.
TGTGCCATCAGTGCGGACAGGGGGATACAAAACATTCAGTACTTC
CAISADRGIQNIQYF
>TRBJ2-5|TRBV15|.|15|.
TGTGCCACCAGACTAACTAGGCAGGGCGAAGAGACCCAGTACTTC
CATRLTRQGEETQYF
>TRBJ2-6|TRBV5-1|.|13|.
TGCGCCAGCTCCTTTGCTGGGGCCAACGTCCTGACTTTC
CASSFAGANVLTF
>TRBJ1-2|TRBV9|TRBD1|18|.
TGTGCCAGCAGCGCTAGAACAGGGGTAGCCCATAATAACTATGGCTACACCTTC
CASSARTGVAHNNYGYTF